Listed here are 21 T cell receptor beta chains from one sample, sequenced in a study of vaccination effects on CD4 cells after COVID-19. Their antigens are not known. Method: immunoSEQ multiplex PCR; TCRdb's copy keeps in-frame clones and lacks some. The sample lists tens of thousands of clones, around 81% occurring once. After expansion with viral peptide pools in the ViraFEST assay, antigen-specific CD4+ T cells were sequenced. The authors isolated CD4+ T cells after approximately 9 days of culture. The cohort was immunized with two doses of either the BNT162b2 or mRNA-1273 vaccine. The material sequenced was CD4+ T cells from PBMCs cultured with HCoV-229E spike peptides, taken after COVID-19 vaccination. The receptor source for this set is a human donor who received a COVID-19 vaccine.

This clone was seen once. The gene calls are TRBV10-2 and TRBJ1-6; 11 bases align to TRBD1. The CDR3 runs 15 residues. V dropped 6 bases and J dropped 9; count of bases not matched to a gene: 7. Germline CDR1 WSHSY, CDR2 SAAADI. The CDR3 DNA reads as TGCGCCAGCAGAGAACCCGGGACAGGGGGTTCACCCCTCCACTTT. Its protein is CASREPGTGGSPLHF.

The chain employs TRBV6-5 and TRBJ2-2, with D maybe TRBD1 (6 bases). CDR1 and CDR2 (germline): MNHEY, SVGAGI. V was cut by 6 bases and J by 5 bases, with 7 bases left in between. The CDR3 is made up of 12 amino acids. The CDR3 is CASRQGTGELFF. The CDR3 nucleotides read TGTGCCAGCAGGCAGGGGACCGGGGAGCTGTTTTTT.

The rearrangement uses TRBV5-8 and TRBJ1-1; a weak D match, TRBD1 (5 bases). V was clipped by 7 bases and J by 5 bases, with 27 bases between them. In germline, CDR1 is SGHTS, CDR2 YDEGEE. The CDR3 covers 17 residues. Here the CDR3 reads CASPRGLGVGEGTEAFF. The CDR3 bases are TGTGCCAGCCCGAGAGGCTTGGGTGTGGGGGAGGGGACTGAAGCTTTCTTT.

Here the CDR3 DNA reads TGTGCCAGCAGTTTACAGGGCCACTCAAATCAGCCCCAGCATTTT. Amino acid sequence: CASSLQGHSNQPQHF. V is TRBV6-2 or TRBV6-3 and J is TRBJ1-5; D possibly corresponds to TRBD1 (6 bases). Deletions cut 4 bases from V and 4 bases from J, with 14 bases between. This CDR3 comprises 15 residues. The germline gives CDR1 MNHEY, CDR2 SVGEGT.

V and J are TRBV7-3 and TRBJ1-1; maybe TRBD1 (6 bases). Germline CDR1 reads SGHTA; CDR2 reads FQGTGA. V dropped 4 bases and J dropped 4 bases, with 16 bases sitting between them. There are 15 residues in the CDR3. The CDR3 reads CASSSQGRGATEAFF. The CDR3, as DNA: TGTGCCAGCAGCTCGCAAGGGAGGGGGGCCACTGAAGCTTTCTTT.

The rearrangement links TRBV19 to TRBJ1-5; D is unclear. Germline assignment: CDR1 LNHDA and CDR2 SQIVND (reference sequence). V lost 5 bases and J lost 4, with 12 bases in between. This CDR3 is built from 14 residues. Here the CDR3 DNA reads TGTGCCAGTAGTCCCCTGAACCTTAATCAGCCCCAGCATTTT. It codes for CASSPLNLNQPQHF.

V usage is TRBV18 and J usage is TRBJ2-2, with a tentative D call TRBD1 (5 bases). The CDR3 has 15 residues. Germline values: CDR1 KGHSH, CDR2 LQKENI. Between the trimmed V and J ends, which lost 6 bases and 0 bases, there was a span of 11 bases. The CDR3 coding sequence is TGTGCCAGCTCCCATCGGACACCGAACACCGGGGAGCTGTTTTTT. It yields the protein CASSHRTPNTGELFF.

CDR3 in DNA: TGCAGCGTTGAAGATCACGGGGACACTGAAGCTTTCTTT. The encoded protein is CSVEDHGDTEAFF. The chain couples TRBV29-1 to TRBJ1-1; the D is unclear. The CDR3 covers 13 residues. Deletions cut 0 bases from V and 3 bases from J, with 8 bases between. The V gene's germline CDR1 is SQVTM and CDR2 ANQGSEA.

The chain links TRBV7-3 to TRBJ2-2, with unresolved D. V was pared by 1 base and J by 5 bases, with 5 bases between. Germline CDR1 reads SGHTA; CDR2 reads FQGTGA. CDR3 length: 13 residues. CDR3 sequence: CASSLIETGELFF. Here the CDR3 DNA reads TGTGCCAGCAGCTTAATAGAAACCGGGGAGCTGTTTTTT.

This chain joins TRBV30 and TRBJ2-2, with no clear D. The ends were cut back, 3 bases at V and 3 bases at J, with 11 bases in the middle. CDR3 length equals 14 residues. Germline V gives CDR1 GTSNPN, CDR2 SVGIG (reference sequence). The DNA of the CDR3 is TGTGCCTGGAGAATGGACGGTTACACCGGGGAGCTGTTTTTT. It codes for CAWRMDGYTGELFF.

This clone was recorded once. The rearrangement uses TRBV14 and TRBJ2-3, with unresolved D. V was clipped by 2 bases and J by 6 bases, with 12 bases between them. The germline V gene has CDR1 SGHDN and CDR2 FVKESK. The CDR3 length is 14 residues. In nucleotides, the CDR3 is TGTGCCAGCAGCCAATTAGAAACGCCGGATACGCAGTATTTT. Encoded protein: CASSQLETPDTQYF.

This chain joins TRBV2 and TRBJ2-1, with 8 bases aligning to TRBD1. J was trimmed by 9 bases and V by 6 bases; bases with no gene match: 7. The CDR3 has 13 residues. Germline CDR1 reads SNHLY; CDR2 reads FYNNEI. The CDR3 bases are TGTGCCAGCAGAGAGGACAGGGTGAGTGAGCAGTTCTTC. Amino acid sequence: CASREDRVSEQFF.

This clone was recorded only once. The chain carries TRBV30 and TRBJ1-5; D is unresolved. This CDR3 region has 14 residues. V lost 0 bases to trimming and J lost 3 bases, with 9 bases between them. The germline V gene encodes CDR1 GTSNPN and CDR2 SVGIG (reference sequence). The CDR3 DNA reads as TGTGCCTGGAGTGTAGGCAGCCTCAATCAGCCCCAGCATTTT. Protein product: CAWSVGSLNQPQHF.

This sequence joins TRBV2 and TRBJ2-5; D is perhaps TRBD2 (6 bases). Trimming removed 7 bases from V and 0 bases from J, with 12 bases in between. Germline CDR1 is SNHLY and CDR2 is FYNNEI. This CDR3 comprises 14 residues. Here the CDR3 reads CASNGGTYQETQYF. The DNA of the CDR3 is TGTGCCAGCAACGGCGGGACGTACCAAGAGACCCAGTACTTC.

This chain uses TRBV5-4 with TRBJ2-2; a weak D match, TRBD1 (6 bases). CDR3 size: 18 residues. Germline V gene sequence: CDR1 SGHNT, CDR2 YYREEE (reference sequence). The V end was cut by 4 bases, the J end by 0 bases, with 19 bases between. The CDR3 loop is CASSGSPGTRTNTGELFF. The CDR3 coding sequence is TGTGCCAGCAGCGGAAGTCCCGGGACACGCACGAACACCGGGGAGCTGTTTTTT. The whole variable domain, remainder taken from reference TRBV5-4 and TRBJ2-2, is ETGVTQSPTHLIKTRGQQVTLRCSSQSGHNTVSWYQQALGQGPQFIFQYYREEENGRGNFPPRFSGLQFPNYSSELNVNALELDDSALYLCASSGSPGTRTNTGELFFGEGSRLTVL.

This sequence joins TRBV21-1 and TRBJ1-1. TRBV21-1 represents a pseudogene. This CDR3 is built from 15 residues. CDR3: CASSKEDERNTEAFF. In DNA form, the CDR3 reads TGTGCCAGCAGCAAAGAGGACGAAAGGAACACTGAAGCTTTCTTT.

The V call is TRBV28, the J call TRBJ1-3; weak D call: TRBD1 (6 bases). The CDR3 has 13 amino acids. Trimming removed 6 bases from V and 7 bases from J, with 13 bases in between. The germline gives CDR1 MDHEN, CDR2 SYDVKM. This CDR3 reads CASRHRDINTIYF. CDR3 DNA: TGTGCCAGCAGGCACAGGGATATCAACACCATATATTTT.

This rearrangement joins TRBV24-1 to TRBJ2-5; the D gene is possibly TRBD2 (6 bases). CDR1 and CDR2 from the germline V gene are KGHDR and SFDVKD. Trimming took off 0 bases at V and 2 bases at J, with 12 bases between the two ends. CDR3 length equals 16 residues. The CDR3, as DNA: TGTGCCACCAGTGATTTGGGGACGGGGACTCAAGAGACCCAGTACTTC. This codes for CATSDLGTGTQETQYF.

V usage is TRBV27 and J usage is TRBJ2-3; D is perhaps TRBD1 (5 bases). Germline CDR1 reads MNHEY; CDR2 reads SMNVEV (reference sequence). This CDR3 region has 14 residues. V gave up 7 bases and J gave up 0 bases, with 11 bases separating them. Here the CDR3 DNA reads TGTGCCAGCACCGGACATTCGAGCACAGATACGCAGTATTTT. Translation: CASTGHSSTDTQYF.

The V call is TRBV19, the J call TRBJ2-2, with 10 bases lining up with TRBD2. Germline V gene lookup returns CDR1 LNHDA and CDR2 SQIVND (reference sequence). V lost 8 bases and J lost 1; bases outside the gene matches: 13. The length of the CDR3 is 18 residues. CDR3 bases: TGTGCCAGTTCGAGGACTAGCGGCCCGGCGAGGAACACCGGGGAGCTGTTTTTT. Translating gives CASSRTSGPARNTGELFF.

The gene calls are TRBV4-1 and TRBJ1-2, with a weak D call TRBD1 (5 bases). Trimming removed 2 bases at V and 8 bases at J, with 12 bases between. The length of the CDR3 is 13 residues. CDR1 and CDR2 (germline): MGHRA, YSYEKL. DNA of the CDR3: TGCGCCAGCAGCCAATTCGGGGGGACGGGCTACACCTTC. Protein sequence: CASSQFGGTGYTF.